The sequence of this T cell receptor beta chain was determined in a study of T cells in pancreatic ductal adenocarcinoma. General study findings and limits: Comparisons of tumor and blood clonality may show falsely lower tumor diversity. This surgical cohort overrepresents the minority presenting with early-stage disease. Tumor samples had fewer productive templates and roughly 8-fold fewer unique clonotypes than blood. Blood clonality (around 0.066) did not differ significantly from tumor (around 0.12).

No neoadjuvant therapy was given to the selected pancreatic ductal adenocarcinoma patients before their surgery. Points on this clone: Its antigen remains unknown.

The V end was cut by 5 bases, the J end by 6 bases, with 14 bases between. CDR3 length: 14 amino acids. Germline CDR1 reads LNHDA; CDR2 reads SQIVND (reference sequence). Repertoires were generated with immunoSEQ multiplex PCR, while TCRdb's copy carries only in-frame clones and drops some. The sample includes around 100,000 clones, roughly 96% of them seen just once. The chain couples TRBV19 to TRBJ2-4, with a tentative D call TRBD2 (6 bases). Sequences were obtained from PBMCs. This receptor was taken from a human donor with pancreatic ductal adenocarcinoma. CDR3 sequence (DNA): TGTGCCAGTAGTGCCGGAGCCGGGGGAAACATTCAGTACTTC. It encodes CASSAGAGGNIQYF.